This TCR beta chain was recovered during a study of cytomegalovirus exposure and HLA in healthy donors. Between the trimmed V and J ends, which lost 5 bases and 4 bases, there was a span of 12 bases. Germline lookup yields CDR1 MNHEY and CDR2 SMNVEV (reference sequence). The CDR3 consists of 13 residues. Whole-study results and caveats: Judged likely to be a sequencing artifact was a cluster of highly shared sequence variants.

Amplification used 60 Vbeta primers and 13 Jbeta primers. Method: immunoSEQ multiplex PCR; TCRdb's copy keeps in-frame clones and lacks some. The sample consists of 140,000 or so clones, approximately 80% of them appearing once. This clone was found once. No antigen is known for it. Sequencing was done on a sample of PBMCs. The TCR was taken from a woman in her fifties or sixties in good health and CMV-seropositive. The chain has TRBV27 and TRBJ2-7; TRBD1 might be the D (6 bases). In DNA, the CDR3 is TGTGCCAGCAGTCTACAGGGCTATTACGAGCAGTACTTC. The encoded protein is CASSLQGYYEQYF.